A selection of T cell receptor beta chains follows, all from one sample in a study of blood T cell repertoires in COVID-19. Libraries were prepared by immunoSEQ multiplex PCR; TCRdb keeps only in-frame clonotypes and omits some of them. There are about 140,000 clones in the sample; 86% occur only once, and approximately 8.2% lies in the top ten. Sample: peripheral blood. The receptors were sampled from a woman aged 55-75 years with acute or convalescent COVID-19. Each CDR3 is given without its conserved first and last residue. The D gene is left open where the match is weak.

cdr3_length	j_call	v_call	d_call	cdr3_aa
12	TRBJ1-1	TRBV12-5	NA	ASGFPPGDTEAF
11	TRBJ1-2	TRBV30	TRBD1	AWSRQGGYGYT
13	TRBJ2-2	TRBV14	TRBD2	ASSQELAGAGELF
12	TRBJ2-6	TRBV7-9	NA	ASSHSTGANVLT
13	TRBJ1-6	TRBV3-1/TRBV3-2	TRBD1	ASSQGDRRNSPLH
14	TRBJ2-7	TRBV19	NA	ASVRYVGGPVYEQY
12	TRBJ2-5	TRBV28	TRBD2	ASGAGGPLETQY
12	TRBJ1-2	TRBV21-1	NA	TSRDRAHGYGYT
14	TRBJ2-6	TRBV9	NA	ASSNLKHSGANVLT
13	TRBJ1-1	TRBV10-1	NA	ASSEGRALNTEAF
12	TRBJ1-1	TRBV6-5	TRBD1	ASGTGGFDTEAF
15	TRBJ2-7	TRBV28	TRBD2	ASIGLAGPSQDYEQY
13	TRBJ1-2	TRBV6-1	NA	ASSENWQGGYGYT
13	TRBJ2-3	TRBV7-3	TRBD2	ASSPAGGSTDTQY
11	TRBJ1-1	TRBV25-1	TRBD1	ASRDRGGTEAF
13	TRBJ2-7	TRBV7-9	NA	ASSLIIDTTYEQY
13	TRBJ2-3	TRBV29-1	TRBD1	SVGGQGAWTDTQY
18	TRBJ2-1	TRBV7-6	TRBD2	ASSPTPGLAGGNPYNEQF
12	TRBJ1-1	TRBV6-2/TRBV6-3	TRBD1	ASSPTSGTAKAF
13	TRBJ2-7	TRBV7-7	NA	ASSLELGQSYEQY
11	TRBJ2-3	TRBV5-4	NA	ASIREVEGTQY
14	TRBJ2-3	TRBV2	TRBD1	ASSVGDRVHPDTQY
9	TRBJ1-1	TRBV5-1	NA	ASSKTGEAF
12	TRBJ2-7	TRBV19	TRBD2	ASQGGGGTYEQY
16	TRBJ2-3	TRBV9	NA	ASSVAPAWGVETDTQY
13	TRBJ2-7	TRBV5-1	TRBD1	ASNQQGARVDEQY
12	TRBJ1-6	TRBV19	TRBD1	ASSQDRGNSPLH
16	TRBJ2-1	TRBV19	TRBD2	ASSFLAGDLQTYNEQF
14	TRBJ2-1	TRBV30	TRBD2	AWSVSGLAPYNEQF
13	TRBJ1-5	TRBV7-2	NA	ASSFQGGLGQPQH
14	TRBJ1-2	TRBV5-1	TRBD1	ASSLTGTGGFIGYT
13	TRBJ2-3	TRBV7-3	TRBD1	ASSPDRGRSDTQY
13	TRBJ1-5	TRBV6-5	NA	ASSYEGGVRQPQH
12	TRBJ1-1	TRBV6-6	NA	ASSFRLVGTEAF
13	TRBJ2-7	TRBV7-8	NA	ASSLEGARGLMQY
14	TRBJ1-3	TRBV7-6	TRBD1	ASSLGRGTSGNTIY
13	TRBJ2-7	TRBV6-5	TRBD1	ASSTPTGAIHEQY
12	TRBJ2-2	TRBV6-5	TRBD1	ASKNRGDTGELF
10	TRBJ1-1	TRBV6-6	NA	ASSYRLAEAF
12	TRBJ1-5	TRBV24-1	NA	ATSAAGRGQPQH
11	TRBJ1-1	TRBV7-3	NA	ASSPGSYTEAF
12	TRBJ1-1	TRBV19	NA	ASSILGSGTEAF
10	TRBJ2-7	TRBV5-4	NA	ASSLPFYEQY
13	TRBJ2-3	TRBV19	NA	ASSPGNLPADTQY
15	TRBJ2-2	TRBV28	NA	ASSSPGVQAGTGELF
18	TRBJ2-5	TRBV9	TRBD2	ASSVGQGLAGEGDQETQY
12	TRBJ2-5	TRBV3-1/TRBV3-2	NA	ASSQDYSQETQY
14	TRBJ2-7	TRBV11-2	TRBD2	ASSLEFLAGGYEQY
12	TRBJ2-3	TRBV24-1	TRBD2	ATSDSGATDTQY
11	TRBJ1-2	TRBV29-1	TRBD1	SVDLTGDYGYT
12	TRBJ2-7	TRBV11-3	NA	ASSPRQSSYEQY
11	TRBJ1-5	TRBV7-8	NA	ASTPGSNQPQH
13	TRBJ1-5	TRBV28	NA	ASSFQGLGNQPQH
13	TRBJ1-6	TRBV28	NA	ASRELISYNSPLH
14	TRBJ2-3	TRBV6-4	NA	ASSDSVGAFTDTQY
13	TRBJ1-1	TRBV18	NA	ASSQGQTMNTEAF
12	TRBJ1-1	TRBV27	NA	ASSLIGGGTEAF